This T cell receptor (beta chain) was documented in a study of blood T cell repertoires in COVID-19. Across the study: Samples taken during acute and convalescent COVID-19 were collected in the United States, Italy and Spain.

This CDR3 has 15 residues. With 4 bases removed from V and 6 bases from J, the gap between germline ends came to 16 bases. The germline V gene has CDR1 SGHDN and CDR2 FVKESK. In the original analysis: For nucleated cells, counts were estimated from reference gene primer amplification. The method was immunoSEQ multiplex PCR; TCRdb's version includes in-frame clones alone and lacks a portion of them. The DNA was the basis for D and trimming; V, J and clone size are from that table. This sample has roughly 220,000 clones, with almost 85% found just once. This chain links TRBV14 with TRBJ1-5, with D maybe TRBD1 (6 bases). This receptor was identified in a man in his forties who had recovered from COVID-19. Sequenced input: PBMCs or T cells enriched from blood (not recorded which). CDR3 bases: TGTGCCAGCAGCCCGGGGGGGCACCAGGGTCAGCCCCAGCATTTT. Translated, it gives CASSPGGHQGQPQHF.